A selection of T cell receptor beta chains follows, all from one sample in a study of blood T cell repertoires in COVID-19. The method was immunoSEQ multiplex PCR; TCRdb's version includes in-frame clones alone and lacks a portion of them. The sample includes fewer than 300,000 clones, approximately 84% of them seen just once. Source material: peripheral blood. The receptors were gathered from a human donor with COVID-19, enrolled during active disease. The donor label of this sample is uncertain. Each CDR3 is given with its conserved first and last residue. The order of the fields is J gene, D gene, V gene, clone size, CDR3 protein, CDR3 DNA. D genes are given only for firm matches. Part of the rows lack a size; the others show once, few, many or a class for expanded clones.

TRBJ2-1 . TRBV28 . CAIITSGNEQFF TGTGCCATCATAACATCGGGGAATGAGCAGTTCTTC
TRBJ1-1 . TRBV6-2/TRBV6-3 . CASSLAGRGTEVFF TGTGCCAGCAGCTTAGCAGGGAGAGGGACTGAAGTTTTCTTT
TRBJ2-2 . TRBV11-1 . CASSLVSVTGELFF TGTGCCAGCAGCTTAGTCAGTGTGACCGGGGAGCTGTTTTTT
TRBJ1-2 . TRBV28 . CASSSSHWSLGYTF TGTGCCAGCAGTTCTTCACATTGGTCCCTTGGCTACACCTTC
TRBJ2-1 TRBD2 TRBV24-1 . CATSATGTSGRYEQFF TGTGCCACCAGTGCCACAGGGACTAGCGGGAGATATGAGCAGTTCTTC
TRBJ2-7 TRBD2 TRBV20-1 . CSASPLAGQYEQYF TGCAGTGCTAGTCCGCTAGCGGGGCAGTACGAGCAGTACTTC
TRBJ2-4 . TRBV11-2 . CASSRIRGPNIQYF TGTGCCAGCAGCCGAATCAGGGGCCCAAACATTCAGTACTTC
TRBJ1-5 . TRBV7-2 . CASSLVQGGNQPQHF TGTGCCAGCAGCTTAGTACAGGGTGGCAATCAGCCCCAGCATTTT
TRBJ2-7 TRBD2 TRBV10-3 . CAISAKREAPYEQYF TGTGCCATCAGTGCGAAGCGGGAGGCTCCCTACGAGCAGTACTTC
TRBJ2-6 . TRBV7-8 . CASSLEGAGSGANVLTF TGTGCCAGCAGCTTAGAGGGCGCAGGGTCTGGGGCCAACGTCCTGACTTTC
TRBJ1-5 . TRBV6-5 . CASSTTGGANQPQHF TGTGCCAGCAGCACCACAGGCGGCGCGAATCAGCCCCAGCATTTT
TRBJ2-3 . TRBV21-1 . CASSIRGGYRTDTQYF TGTGCCAGCAGCATCCGGGGAGGGTACCGCACAGATACGCAGTATTTT
TRBJ1-2 TRBD1 TRBV28 . CASSRTGEGYTF TGTGCCAGCAGTAGGACAGGGGAAGGCTACACCTTC
TRBJ1-5 . TRBV2 . CASTQGLNQPQHF TGTGCCAGCACCCAGGGCCTTAATCAGCCCCAGCATTTT
TRBJ2-1 TRBD2 TRBV27 . CASSSTPGLGILNEQFF TGTGCCAGCAGTTCGACCCCGGGACTAGGAATCCTCAATGAGCAGTTCTTC
TRBJ2-3 . TRBV5-1 . CASSWSGVGQYF TGCGCCAGCAGCTGGTCGGGGGTGGGGCAGTATTTT
TRBJ1-4 TRBD1 TRBV2 . CASSRGQGARNEKLFF TGTGCCAGCAGTAGGGGACAGGGGGCGCGGAATGAAAAACTGTTTTTT
TRBJ2-1 . TRBV7-2 . CASSLRIQGGGDEQFF TGTGCCAGCAGCTTAAGGATACAGGGCGGAGGAGATGAGCAGTTCTTC
TRBJ2-2 . TRBV7-8 . CASSLGGARTGELFF TGTGCCAGCAGCTTAGGTGGGGCTAGGACCGGGGAGCTGTTTTTT
TRBJ2-7 TRBD1 TRBV5-1 . CASSLGGQGNEQYF TGCGCCAGCAGCTTGGGGGGACAGGGCAACGAGCAGTACTTC
TRBJ1-2 TRBD1 TRBV28 . CASSPTGGRDYGYTF TGTGCCAGCAGTCCGACAGGGGGTAGGGACTATGGCTACACCTTC
TRBJ2-5 . TRBV30 . CAWSVRRETQYF TGTGCCTGGAGTGTACGGAGGGAGACCCAGTACTTC
TRBJ2-7 TRBD1 TRBV27 . CASSKDRGEREQYF TGTGCCAGCAGTAAGGACAGGGGGGAAAGGGAACAGTACTTC
TRBJ2-4 . TRBV2 . CASSSQGIGNIQYF TGTGCCAGCTCGTCTCAGGGAATTGGAAACATTCAGTACTTC
TRBJ1-1 TRBD1 TRBV4-1 . CASSHRGGMNTEAFF TGCGCCAGCAGCCACAGAGGGGGCATGAACACTGAAGCTTTCTTT
TRBJ1-5 . TRBV30 once CAWSVGGPNQPQHF TGTGCCTGGAGTGTAGGCGGCCCCAATCAGCCCCAGCATTTT
TRBJ2-7 TRBD2 TRBV6-6 . CACSGASEEQYF TGTGCCTGTAGCGGGGCCTCGGAGGAGCAGTACTTC
TRBJ2-7 TRBD1 TRBV6-5 once CASSEGAPLSYEQYF TGTGCCAGCAGCGAGGGGGCCCCTCTCTCCTACGAGCAGTACTTC
TRBJ1-4 . TRBV28 . CASSLDRWGATNEKLFF TGTGCCAGCAGTTTGGATAGGTGGGGGGCAACTAATGAAAAACTGTTTTTT
TRBJ1-5 . TRBV30 . CAWSRDNSNQPQHF TGTGCCTGGAGTCGGGACAATAGCAATCAGCCCCAGCATTTT
TRBJ2-7 TRBD1 TRBV9 . CASSADGQVGYEQYF TGTGCCAGCAGCGCAGACGGACAGGTGGGCTACGAGCAGTACTTC
TRBJ1-6 TRBD1 TRBV18 . CASSPPADRDSPLHF TGTGCCAGCTCACCACCAGCGGACAGGGACTCACCCCTCCACTTT
TRBJ2-5 . TRBV13 . CASSLVSERETQYF TGTGCCAGCAGCTTAGTTTCCGAGAGGGAGACCCAGTACTTC
TRBJ2-3 TRBD2 TRBV6-4 . CASGGSRADTQYF TGTGCCAGCGGCGGGAGCCGGGCAGATACGCAGTATTTT
TRBJ2-3 . TRBV6-5 . CASSYSRTILDTQYF TGTGCCAGCAGTTACTCGCGGACTATACTAGATACGCAGTATTTT
TRBJ2-5 TRBD2 TRBV7-9 . CASSRGGGREETQYF TGTGCCAGCAGCCGGGGCGGCGGGAGGGAAGAGACCCAGTACTTC
TRBJ2-1 . TRBV7-3 many CASSLVGVNEQFF TGTGCCAGCAGCTTAGTAGGGGTCAATGAGCAGTTCTTC
TRBJ1-2 . TRBV16 . CASSPHGGWGYGYTF TGTGCCAGCAGCCCACATGGGGGCTGGGGGTATGGCTACACCTTC
TRBJ1-4 TRBD1 TRBV6-5 . CASSSGGQGDEKLFF TGTGCCAGCAGTTCCGGGGGACAGGGGGACGAAAAACTGTTTTTT
TRBJ1-2 . TRBV27 . CASSSSPGEGYTF TGTGCCAGCAGTTCATCACCCGGGGAGGGCTACACCTTC
TRBJ2-7 TRBD2 TRBV30 . CAWNPGTSDYEQYF TGTGCCTGGAACCCCGGGACTAGCGATTACGAGCAGTACTTC
TRBJ2-1 TRBD1 TRBV6-4 . CASSLDRGVLYEQFF TGTGCCAGCAGTTTGGACAGGGGCGTATTATATGAGCAGTTCTTC
TRBJ2-7 . TRBV7-2 once CASSLALGPSYEQYF TGTGCCAGCAGCCTAGCCCTGGGGCCAAGCTACGAGCAGTACTTC
TRBJ2-3 . TRBV29-1 . CSVKRDSRDEDTQYF TGCAGCGTGAAAAGGGACTCCAGGGATGAAGATACGCAGTATTTT
TRBJ2-7 . TRBV19 . CASSMGAGQGFSEQYF TGTGCCAGTAGTATGGGGGCCGGTCAGGGGTTTTCCGAGCAGTACTTC
TRBJ2-5 TRBD1 TRBV7-2 . CASSQGATSGETQYF TGTGCCAGCAGCCAGGGGGCCACCTCCGGGGAGACCCAGTACTTC
TRBJ2-3 . TRBV30 once CAWSGGLSTDTQYF TGTGCCTGGAGCGGCGGACTAAGCACAGATACGCAGTATTTT
TRBJ1-5 . TRBV7-9 . CASSRQDQPQHF TGTGCCAGCAGCCGACAGGATCAGCCCCAGCATTTT
TRBJ1-2 TRBD1 TRBV29-1 . CSVRVAGQGHGYTF TGCAGCGTTCGGGTCGCGGGACAGGGACATGGCTACACCTTC
TRBJ2-7 . TRBV30 . CAWSNSAYEQYF TGTGCCTGGAGTAATAGCGCGTACGAGCAGTACTTC
TRBJ2-7 TRBD2 TRBV14 . CASSQELAVLYEQYF TGTGCCAGCAGCCAAGAGCTAGCGGTTCTCTACGAGCAGTACTTC
TRBJ1-2 . TRBV14 . CASSQGQVYGYTF TGTGCCAGCAGCCAAGGACAGGTTTATGGCTACACCTTC
TRBJ2-5 TRBD1 TRBV6-5 . CASSRTGNGQETQYF TGTGCCAGCAGTAGGACAGGGAACGGTCAAGAGACCCAGTACTTC
TRBJ1-4 TRBD1 TRBV5-1 . CASSSRDRDANEKLFF TGCGCCAGCAGCTCCCGGGACAGGGATGCTAATGAAAAACTGTTTTTT
TRBJ1-5 TRBD1 TRBV28 . CASSPGQLNQPQHF TGTGCCAGCAGCCCGGGACAGCTTAATCAGCCCCAGCATTTT
TRBJ1-5 . TRBV6-2/TRBV6-3 . CASSYGSVGAQPQHF TGTGCCAGCAGTTACGGGTCTGTGGGGGCTCAGCCCCAGCATTTT
TRBJ2-1 . TRBV19 . CASSIRAGSRTGEQFF TGTGCCAGTAGTATTAGGGCGGGATCTAGAACGGGTGAGCAGTTCTTC
TRBJ1-2 . TRBV6-5 once CASSYNSPLDYGYTF TGTGCCAGCAGTTACAACAGCCCTTTGGACTATGGCTACACCTTC